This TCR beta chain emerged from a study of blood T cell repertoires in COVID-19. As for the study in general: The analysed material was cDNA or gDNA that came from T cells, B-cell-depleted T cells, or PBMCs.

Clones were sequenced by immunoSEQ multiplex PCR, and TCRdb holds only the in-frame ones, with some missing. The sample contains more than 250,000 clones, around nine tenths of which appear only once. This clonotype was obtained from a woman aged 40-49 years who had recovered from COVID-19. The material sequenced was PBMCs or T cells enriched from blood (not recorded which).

The CDR3 region is CASSFEDSSGNTIYF. Written as DNA, the CDR3 is TGTGCCAGCAGTTTCGAGGACAGCTCTGGAAACACCATATATTTT. This chain connects TRBV6-2 or TRBV6-3 to TRBJ1-3, with a tentative D call TRBD1 (6 bases). The CDR3 runs 15 residues. Trimming pared 4 bases from V and 0 bases from J, leaving 10 bases between. Germline lookup yields CDR1 MNHEY and CDR2 SVGEGT.